The subject of this entry is one T cell receptor beta chain. V lost 0 bases and J 2 bases, leaving 11 bases between the germline ends. Germline V lookup: CDR1 LGHNA, CDR2 YSLEER. The CDR3 runs 16 residues. This specimen comes from a study of response to subunit inactivated influenza vaccine. TCRdb passed the RT-PCR reads through MiXCR, listing each CDR3 protein once. Of roughly 620,000 distinct CDR3 sequences listed, about 10% are singletons. This sample was also put to use in a study of T cells expressing NK-cell markers. That paper states: In generating TCR beta cDNA, 5'RACE template switching with UMIs was used. From sorted CD3+CD56+NKG2C+, CD3+CD56+NKG2C- and CD3+CD56-NKG2C+ T cells came the TCR beta repertoires. With respect to HCMV, most of the eight sequenced donors were seropositive, and one was seronegative. NKG2C+ dominant clonotypes from roughly 6 donors made up about 1.0-8% of CD8+ T cells. Several of the donors also had these clonotypes leading their CD3+CD56-NKG2C+ fraction.

Here the sequenced sample was PBMCs from blood, taken on the day of vaccination. This TCR came from a man aged 50 to 60 who received an inactivated influenza vaccine. The chain has TRBV4-3 and TRBJ1-5; a weak D match, TRBD1 (6 bases). CDR3 residues: CASSQDIRGGNQPQHF. The CDR3 DNA is TGCGCCAGCAGCCAAGACATCAGGGGTGGCAATCAGCCCCAGCATTTT.